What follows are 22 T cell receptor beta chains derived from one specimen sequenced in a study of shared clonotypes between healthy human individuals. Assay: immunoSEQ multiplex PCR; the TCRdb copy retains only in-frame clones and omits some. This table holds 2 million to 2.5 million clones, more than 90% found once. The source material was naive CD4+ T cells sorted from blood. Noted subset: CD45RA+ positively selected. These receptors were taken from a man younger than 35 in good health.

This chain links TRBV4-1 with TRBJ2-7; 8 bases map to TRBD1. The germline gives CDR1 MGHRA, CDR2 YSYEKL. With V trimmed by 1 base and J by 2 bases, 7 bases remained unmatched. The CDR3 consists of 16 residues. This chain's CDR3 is CASSQGRGQAAYEQYF. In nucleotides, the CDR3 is TGCGCCAGCAGCCAAGGAAGGGGACAGGCAGCCTACGAGCAGTACTTC.

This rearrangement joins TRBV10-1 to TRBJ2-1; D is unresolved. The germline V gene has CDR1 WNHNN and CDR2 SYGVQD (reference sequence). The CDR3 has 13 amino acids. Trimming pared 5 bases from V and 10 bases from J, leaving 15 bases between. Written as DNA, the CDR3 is TGCGCCAGCAGTTTATCACCTCTTAACGAGCAGTTCTTC. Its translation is CASSLSPLNEQFF.

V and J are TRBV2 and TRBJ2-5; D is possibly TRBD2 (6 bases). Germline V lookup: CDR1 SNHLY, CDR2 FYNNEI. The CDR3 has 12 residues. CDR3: CGSVGRKETQYF. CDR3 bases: TGTGGGTCAGTAGGGAGGAAGGAGACCCAGTACTTC.

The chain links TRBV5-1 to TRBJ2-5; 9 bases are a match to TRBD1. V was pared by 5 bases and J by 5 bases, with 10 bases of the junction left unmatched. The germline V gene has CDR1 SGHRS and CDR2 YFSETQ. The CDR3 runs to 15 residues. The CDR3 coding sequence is TGCGCCAGCAGTCCCCTACAGGGGGCTGGGGAGACCCAGTACTTC. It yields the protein CASSPLQGAGETQYF.

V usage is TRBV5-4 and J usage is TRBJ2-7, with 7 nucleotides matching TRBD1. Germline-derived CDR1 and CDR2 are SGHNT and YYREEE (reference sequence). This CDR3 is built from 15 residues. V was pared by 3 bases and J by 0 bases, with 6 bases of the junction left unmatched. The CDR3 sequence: CASSSYGTVSYEQYF. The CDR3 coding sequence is TGTGCCAGCAGCTCCTACGGGACAGTCTCCTACGAGCAGTACTTC.

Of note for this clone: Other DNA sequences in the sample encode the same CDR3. Written as DNA, the CDR3 is TGTGCCAGCAGTTATAACTATGGCTACACCTTC. As protein: CASSYNYGYTF. V and J are TRBV6-6 and TRBJ1-2; D unresolved. V was clipped by 3 bases and J by 1 base, with 0 bases between them. Germline V CDR1 and CDR2: MNHNY, SVGAGI (reference sequence). The CDR3 spans 11 residues.

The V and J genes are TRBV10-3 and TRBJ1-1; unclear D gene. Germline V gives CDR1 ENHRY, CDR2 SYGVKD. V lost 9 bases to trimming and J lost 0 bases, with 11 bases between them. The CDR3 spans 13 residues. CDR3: CAMSAGLNTEAFF. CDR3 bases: TGTGCCATGTCAGCAGGACTGAACACTGAAGCTTTCTTT.

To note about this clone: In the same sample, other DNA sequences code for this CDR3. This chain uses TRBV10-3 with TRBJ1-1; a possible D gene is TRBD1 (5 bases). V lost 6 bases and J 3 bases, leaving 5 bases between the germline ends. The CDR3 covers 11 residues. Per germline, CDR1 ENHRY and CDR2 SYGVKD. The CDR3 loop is CAIRGDTEAFF. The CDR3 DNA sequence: TGTGCCATCAGAGGGGACACTGAAGCTTTCTTT.

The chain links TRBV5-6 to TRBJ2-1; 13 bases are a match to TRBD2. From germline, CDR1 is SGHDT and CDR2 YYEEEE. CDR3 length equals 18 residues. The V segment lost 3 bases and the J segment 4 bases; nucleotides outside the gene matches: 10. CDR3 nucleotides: TGTGCCAGCAGCTCGGGGACTAGCGGGATTCTCTCTTACAATGAGCAGTTCTTC. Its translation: CASSSGTSGILSYNEQFF.

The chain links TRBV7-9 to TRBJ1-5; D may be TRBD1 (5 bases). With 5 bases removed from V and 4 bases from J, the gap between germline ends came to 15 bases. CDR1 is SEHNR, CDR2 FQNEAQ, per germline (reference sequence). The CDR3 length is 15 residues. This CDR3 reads CASSRGAGGNQPQHF. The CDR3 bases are TGTGCCAGCAGCAGAGGTGCGGGGGGGAATCAGCCCCAGCATTTT.

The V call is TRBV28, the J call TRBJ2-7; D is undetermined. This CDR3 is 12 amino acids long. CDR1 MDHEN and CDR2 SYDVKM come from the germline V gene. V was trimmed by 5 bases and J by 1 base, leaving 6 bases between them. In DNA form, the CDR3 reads TGTGCCAGCAGTCGTATGTCCTACGAGCAGTACTTC. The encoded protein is CASSRMSYEQYF.

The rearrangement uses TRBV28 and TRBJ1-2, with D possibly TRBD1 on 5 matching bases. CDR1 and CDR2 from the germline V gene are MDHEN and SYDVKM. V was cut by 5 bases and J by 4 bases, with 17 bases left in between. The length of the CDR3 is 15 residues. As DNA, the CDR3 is TGTGCCAGCAGTGGAATACAGGTTCCCCTCTATGGCTACACCTTC. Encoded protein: CASSGIQVPLYGYTF.

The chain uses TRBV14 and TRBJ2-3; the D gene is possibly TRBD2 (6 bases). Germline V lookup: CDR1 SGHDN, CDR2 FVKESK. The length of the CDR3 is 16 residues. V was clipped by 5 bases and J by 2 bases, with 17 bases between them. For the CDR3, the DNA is TGTGCCAGCAGCTCACAACCGGGACTCAACACAGATACGCAGTATTTT. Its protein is CASSSQPGLNTDTQYF.

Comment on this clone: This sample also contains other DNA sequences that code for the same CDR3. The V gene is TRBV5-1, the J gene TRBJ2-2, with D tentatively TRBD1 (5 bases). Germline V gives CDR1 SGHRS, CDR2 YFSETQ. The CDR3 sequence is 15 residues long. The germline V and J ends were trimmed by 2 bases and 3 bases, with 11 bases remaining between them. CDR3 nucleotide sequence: TGCGCCAGCAGCTTAGATGGCAGGGACACCGGGGAGCTGTTTTTT. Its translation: CASSLDGRDTGELFF.

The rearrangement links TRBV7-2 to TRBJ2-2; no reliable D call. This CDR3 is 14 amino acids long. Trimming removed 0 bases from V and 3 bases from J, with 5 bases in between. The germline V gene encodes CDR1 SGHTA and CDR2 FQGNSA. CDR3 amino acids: CASSLARHTGELFF. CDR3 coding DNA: TGTGCCAGCAGCTTAGCGAGGCACACCGGGGAGCTGTTTTTT.

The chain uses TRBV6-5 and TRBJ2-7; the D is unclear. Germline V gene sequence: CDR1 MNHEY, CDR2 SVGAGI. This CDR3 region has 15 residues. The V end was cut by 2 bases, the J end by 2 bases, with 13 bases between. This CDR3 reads CASSYGRAPTYEQYF. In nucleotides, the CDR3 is TGTGCCAGCAGTTACGGGCGTGCTCCCACCTACGAGCAGTACTTC.

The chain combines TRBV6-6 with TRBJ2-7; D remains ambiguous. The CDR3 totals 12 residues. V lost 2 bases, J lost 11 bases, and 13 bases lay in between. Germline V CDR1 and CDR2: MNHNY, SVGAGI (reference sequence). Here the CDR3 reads CASSYRAIGKYF. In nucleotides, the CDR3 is TGTGCCAGCAGTTACCGGGCTATCGGTAAGTACTTC.

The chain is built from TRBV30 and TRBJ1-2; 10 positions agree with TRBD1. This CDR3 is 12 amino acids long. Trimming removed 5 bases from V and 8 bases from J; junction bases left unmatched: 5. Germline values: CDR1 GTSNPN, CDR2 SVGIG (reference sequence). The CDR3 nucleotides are TGTGCCTGGCAAGACAGGGGGCTCGGCTACACCTTC. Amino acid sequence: CAWQDRGLGYTF.

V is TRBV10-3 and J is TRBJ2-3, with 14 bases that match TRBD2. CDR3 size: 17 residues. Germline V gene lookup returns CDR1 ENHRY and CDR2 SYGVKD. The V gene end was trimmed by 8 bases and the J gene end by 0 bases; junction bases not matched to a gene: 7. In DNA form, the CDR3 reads TGTGCCATCCGGACTAGCGGGGGGACCGCTAGCACAGATACGCAGTATTTT. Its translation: CAIRTSGGTASTDTQYF.

The CDR3 protein is CASSAQQGASFNEQFF. The CDR3 DNA follows: TGTGCCAGCAGCGCACAGCAGGGGGCCTCATTCAATGAGCAGTTCTTC. The chain uses TRBV9 and TRBJ2-1, with 8 bases aligning to TRBD1. Germline CDR1 and CDR2: SGDLS and YYNGEE. The CDR3 is 16 residues long. J lost 6 bases, V lost 3 bases, and 11 bases had no gene match.

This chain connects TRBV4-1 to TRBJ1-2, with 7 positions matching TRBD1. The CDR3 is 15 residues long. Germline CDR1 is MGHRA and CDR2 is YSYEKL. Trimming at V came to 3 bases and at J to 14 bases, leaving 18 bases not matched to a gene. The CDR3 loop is CASSHTQGQLFGETF. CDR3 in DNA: TGCGCCAGCAGCCATACGCAGGGACAGCTCTTCGGGGAGACCTTC.

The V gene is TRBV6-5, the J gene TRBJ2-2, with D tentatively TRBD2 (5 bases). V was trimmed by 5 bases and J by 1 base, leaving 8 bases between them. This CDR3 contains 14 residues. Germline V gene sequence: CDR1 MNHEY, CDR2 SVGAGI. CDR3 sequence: CASSILENTGELFF. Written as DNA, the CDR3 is TGTGCCAGCAGTATACTAGAGAACACCGGGGAGCTGTTTTTT.